The following is a T cell receptor beta chain sequence with its context. The antigen it binds to is not known. The input lacks base qualities; no much larger clone sits a single base away. The sample's time point label, in plain terms: cells obtained before transplantation from donor or recipient. CD3+CD4+ and CD3+CD8+ populations were FACS-sorted from unstimulated pre-transplant donor and recipient cells taken from spleen or lymph nodes. This sample is drawn from a study of graft-versus-host responses after intestinal transplantation (dated by TCRdb to about 2021). Background on the whole study: The transplants that recipients received were multivisceral, liver-intestinal, or isolated intestinal. Bulk TCR-beta CDR3 sequencing was used to track graft-versus-host and host-versus-graft alloreactive T cell clones in the graft, circulation and bone marrow after intestinal transplantation. A peak of at least 4% donor T cells among recipient peripheral blood mononuclear cells was the definition used for donor T cell macrochimerism. Rather than going through the commercial service, samples from a few later patients were sequenced in-house on an Illumina MiSeq and processed with MiXCR. Every recipient was given anti-thymocyte globulin induction, followed by roughly 3 years of maintenance tacrolimus and steroids. To identify alloreactive clones, pre-transplant mixed lymphocyte reaction products were sequenced and then compared with unstimulated pre-transplant donor and recipient T cells. The cohort enrolled 24 intestinal transplant recipients, one of whom was a retransplant, and a few patients without pretransplant specimens were excluded.

Paper-wide results and their limitations: Patients with donor T cell macrochimerism had high GvH to HvG T cell clonal ratios in their allografts. Early after transplant, peak levels of circulating GvH clones were associated with declines in HvG clones. Conclusions were limited by the relatively low number and heterogeneity of intestinal transplant patients. GvH clones were detected in recipient bone marrow, and some of these GvH clones were observed earlier in ileal mucosa or blood, consistent with an intestinal mucosal origin.

The CDR3 runs 17 residues from the cysteine to the phenylalanine. CDR3 DNA only is kept here, 51 bases in frame from base 1. CDR1 and CDR2 are read off the germline V gene as MGHDK and SYGVNS. Library creation used the immunoSEQ multiplex PCR assay. In most patients, genomic DNA was isolated using the Qiagen DNeasy Blood and Tissue Kit and sent frozen to Adaptive Biotechnologies for TCR sequencing. Adaptive Biotechnologies carried out high-throughput TCR-beta CDR3 sequencing of genomic DNA for most patients. The authors' pipeline ran thus. TCR sequencing data for approximately 19 patients were retrieved from Adaptive's ImmunoSEQ software; a few other patients were processed with MiXCR and VDJtools. To correct CD4 versus CD8 sorting errors, sequences present in both subsets at a frequency ratio below 5:1 were removed. Because the origin of CDR3 nucleotide sequences shared between donor and recipient could not be assigned, those sequences were removed. To be classed as alloreactive, a clone needed at least 2-fold expansion over unstimulated cells and a minimum CFSE-low frequency of 0.002% (template counts) or 0.001% (read counts). Mappable clones were those detected in sequenced pre-transplant spleen, lymph node, or MLR CFSE-low populations of the donor or recipient. Cumulative frequency of alloreactive clones was calculated as a percentage of all sequences weighted by copy number. TCRdb stores this immuneACCESS table with in-frame sequences only. Part of the clones is absent; in the studies checked, under half of the shortfall reflects unresolved V genes, and no reason is known for the rest. That table supplies the V and J calls and clone size; D and trimming were determined from the DNA. Counted in this sample were about 97,000 clones; about nine tenths of them appeared once. Approximately 0.17% of the sample is held by the ten biggest clonotypes.

Here the chain combines TRBV25-1 and TRBJ2-5; the junction holds 9 bases that match TRBD1. The DNA end favors TRBJ2-7, so the J call may be wrong. Here the sequenced sample was unstimulated CD4+ T cells sorted from spleen or lymph node cells, taken before transplant. This sequence originates from a human donor who was the organ donor for an intestinal transplant. The CDR3 has the sequence CASTPMGGTGPTYEQYF. The DNA is as follows: TGTGCCAGCACTCCAATGGGAGGGACAGGGCCGACCTACGAGCAGTACTTC.